Listed here are 14 T cell receptor beta chains from one sample, sequenced in a study of T cell responses to AZD1222 COVID-19 vaccine. The data were produced by immunoSEQ multiplex PCR, yet TCRdb's version contains in-frame clones alone and is incomplete. The sample carries roughly 140,000 clones, around 85% recorded once. This sample comprised peripheral blood, obtained after recovery from COVID-19. The receptors stem from an adult who had recovered from COVID-19.

The V and J genes are TRBV5-1 and TRBJ1-2, with D possibly TRBD1 on 5 matching bases. Trimming removed 4 bases from V and 8 bases from J, with 18 bases in between. Germline CDR1 is SGHRS and CDR2 is YFSETQ. There are 14 residues in the CDR3. The CDR3 here is CASSPSGQWDGYTF. The CDR3 nucleotides read TGCGCCAGCAGCCCCAGCGGCCAATGGGACGGCTACACCTTC.

The chain has TRBV29-1 and TRBJ2-2, with 9 bases matching TRBD2. Per the germline V gene, CDR1 is SQVTM and CDR2 is ANQGSEA. The CDR3 totals 15 residues. The V and J ends lost 4 bases and 3 bases, in that order; junction bases with no gene match: 6. Here the CDR3 reads CSVARVAGDTGELFF. The CDR3 DNA reads TGCAGCGTTGCTCGGGTAGCGGGGGACACCGGGGAGCTGTTTTTT.

This chain joins TRBV9 and TRBJ1-2; maybe TRBD1 (5 bases). Germline V CDR1 and CDR2: SGDLS, YYNGEE. The CDR3 totals 15 residues. V gave up 0 bases and J gave up 4 bases, with 13 bases separating them. The CDR3 sequence: CASSVGRGLGYGYTF. The CDR3 DNA is TGTGCCAGCAGCGTAGGCCGGGGGTTGGGCTATGGCTACACCTTC. The variable domain in full, completed from reference TRBV9 and TRBJ1-2, reads DSGVTQTPKHLITATGQRVTLRCSPRSGDLSVYWYQQSLDQGLQFLIQYYNGEERAKGNILERFSAQQFPDLHSELNLSSLELGDSALYFCASSVGRGLGYGYTFGSGTRLTVV.

The rearrangement links TRBV15 to TRBJ1-2; 8 positions agree with TRBD1. V was clipped by 5 bases and J by 3 bases; unmatched bases: 11. The CDR3 sequence is 16 residues long. In germline, CDR1 is LNHNV, CDR2 YYDKDF (reference sequence). The CDR3 spells CATSRGQGAPDYGYTF. The CDR3 DNA reads TGTGCCACCAGCCGAGGGCAGGGGGCGCCGGACTATGGCTACACCTTC.

The rearrangement joins TRBV19 to TRBJ1-1; TRBD1 aligns across 10 bases. There are 13 residues in the CDR3. V lost 10 bases and J lost 4; bases outside the gene matches: 6. Germline CDR1 and CDR2: LNHDA and SQIVND (reference sequence). CDR3 residues: CATADRGGTEAFF. The CDR3 DNA is TGTGCCACCGCGGACAGGGGGGGCACTGAAGCTTTCTTT.

The V call is TRBV2, the J call TRBJ1-2, with a weak D call TRBD1 (6 bases). Per the germline V gene, CDR1 is SNHLY and CDR2 is FYNNEI. V lost 4 bases and J lost 7, with 19 bases in between. The CDR3 is made up of 15 amino acids. CDR3 nucleotides: TGTGCCAGCAGTGTTTCGGGGGGCGCGGTAGGTGGCTACACCTTC. Its translation is CASSVSGGAVGGYTF.

J is TRBJ2-2 and V is TRBV9; 8 nucleotides match TRBD2. Germline lookup yields CDR1 SGDLS and CDR2 YYNGEE. The V and J ends lost 5 bases and 6 bases, in that order; junction bases with no gene match: 6. This CDR3 comprises 14 residues. The CDR3: CASRSTSASGELFF. Written as DNA, the CDR3 is TGTGCCAGCAGGTCGACTAGCGCGTCCGGGGAGCTGTTTTTT.

This clone was seen only a few times. The CDR3 loop is CASSPQAGQGFDEQYF. The CDR3, as DNA: TGTGCCAGCTCACCTCAGGCGGGACAGGGCTTCGACGAGCAGTACTTC. The chain combines TRBV18 with TRBJ2-7, with TRBD1 matching over 9 bases. The J segment lost 5 bases and the V segment lost 3 bases, leaving 11 bases of the junction unmatched. This CDR3 has 16 residues. CDR1 and CDR2 (germline): KGHSH, LQKENI.

V usage is TRBV4-3 and J usage is TRBJ2-2; 8 bases agree with TRBD1. V was clipped by 5 bases and J by 0 bases; unmatched bases: 8. The CDR3 extends over 17 amino acids. The V gene's germline CDR1 is LGHNA and CDR2 YSLEER. The CDR3 DNA reads as TGCGCCAGCAGCGAACCGGGACAGGCGACGAACACCGGGGAGCTGTTTTTT. Translated: CASSEPGQATNTGELFF.

The CDR3 sequence: CASSVGGGSNQPQHF. DNA of the CDR3: TGTGCCAGCTCGGTCGGGGGCGGTAGCAATCAGCCCCAGCATTTT. The V and J genes are TRBV19 and TRBJ1-5; TRBD1 might be the D (6 bases). The CDR3 runs to 15 residues. Trimming took 9 bases from V and 0 from J, leaving 15 bases between them. Germline V gene lookup returns CDR1 LNHDA and CDR2 SQIVND (reference sequence).

The J gene is TRBJ1-2, the V gene TRBV6-4; possible D gene TRBD1, 6 bases. V was pared by 6 bases and J by 7 bases, with 18 bases between. Germline loops: CDR1 MRHNA, CDR2 SNTAGT. The CDR3 loop spans 14 amino acids. CDR3 in DNA: TGTGCCAGCAGCCCTGAGTGGGGGCAACGTGGCTACACCTTC. It translates to CASSPEWGQRGYTF.

The genes are TRBV5-1 and TRBJ2-5; a possible D gene is TRBD1 (5 bases). V was clipped by 4 bases and J by 7 bases, with 20 bases between them. Looked up from germline, CDR1 is SGHRS and CDR2 is YFSETQ. The CDR3 is 15 residues long. In DNA, the CDR3 is TGCGCCAGCAGCGAGGAACAGACAGACGGTGGGACCCAGTACTTC. The encoded protein is CASSEEQTDGGTQYF.

The chain uses TRBV6-1 and TRBJ2-5; unclear D gene. This CDR3 has 16 residues. Germline values: CDR1 MNHNS, CDR2 SASEGT. V was pared by 4 bases and J by 2 bases, with 17 bases between. Written as DNA, the CDR3 is TGTGCCAGCAGTGTCCGATTCCGGGTCCCTCAAGAGACCCAGTACTTC. It translates to CASSVRFRVPQETQYF.

V gene TRBV19 combines with J gene TRBJ1-1, with 10 bases lining up with TRBD1. The ends lost 5 bases at V and 5 bases at J; junction bases unmatched: 8. This CDR3 has 15 amino acids. CDR1 and CDR2 (germline): LNHDA, SQIVND (reference sequence). For the CDR3, the DNA is TGTGCCAGTAGTGGCAGACAGGGGGCGTTTACTGAAGCTTTCTTT. Translated, it gives CASSGRQGAFTEAFF.